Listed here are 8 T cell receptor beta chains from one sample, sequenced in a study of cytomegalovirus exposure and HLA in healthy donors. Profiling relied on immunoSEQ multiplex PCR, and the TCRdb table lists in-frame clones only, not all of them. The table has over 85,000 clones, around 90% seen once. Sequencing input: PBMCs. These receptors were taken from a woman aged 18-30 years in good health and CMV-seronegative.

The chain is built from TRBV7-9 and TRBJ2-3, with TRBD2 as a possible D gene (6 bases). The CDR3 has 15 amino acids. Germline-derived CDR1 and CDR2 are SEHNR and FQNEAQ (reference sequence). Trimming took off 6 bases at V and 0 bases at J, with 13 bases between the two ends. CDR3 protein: CASREGGTSTDTQYF. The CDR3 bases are TGTGCCAGCAGGGAAGGAGGGACTAGCACAGATACGCAGTATTTT.

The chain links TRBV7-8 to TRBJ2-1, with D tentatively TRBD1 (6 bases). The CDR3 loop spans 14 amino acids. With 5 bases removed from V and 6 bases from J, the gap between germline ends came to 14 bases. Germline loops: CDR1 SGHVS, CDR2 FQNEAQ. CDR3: CASSADRKINEQFF. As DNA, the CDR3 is TGTGCCAGCAGCGCCGACAGGAAGATCAATGAGCAGTTCTTC.

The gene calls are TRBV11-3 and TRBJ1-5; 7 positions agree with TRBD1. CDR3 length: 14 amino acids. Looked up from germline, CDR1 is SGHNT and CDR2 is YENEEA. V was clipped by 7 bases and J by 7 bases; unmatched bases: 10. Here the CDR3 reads CASKYQGVGQPQHF. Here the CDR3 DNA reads TGTGCCAGCAAATATCAGGGGGTCGGGCAGCCCCAGCATTTT.

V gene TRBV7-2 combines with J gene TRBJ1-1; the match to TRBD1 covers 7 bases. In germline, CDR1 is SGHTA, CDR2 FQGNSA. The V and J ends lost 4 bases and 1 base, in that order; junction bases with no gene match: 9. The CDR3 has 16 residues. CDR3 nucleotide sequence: TGTGCCAGCAGCTCTTCCGCGGACAGGTCGAACACTGAAGCTTTCTTT. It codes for CASSSSADRSNTEAFF.

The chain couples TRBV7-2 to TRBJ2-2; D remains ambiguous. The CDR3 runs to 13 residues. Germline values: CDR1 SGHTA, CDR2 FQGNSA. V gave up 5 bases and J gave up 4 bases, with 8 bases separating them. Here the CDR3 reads CASSAASTGELFF. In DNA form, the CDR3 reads TGTGCCAGCAGCGCCGCTAGCACCGGGGAGCTGTTTTTT.

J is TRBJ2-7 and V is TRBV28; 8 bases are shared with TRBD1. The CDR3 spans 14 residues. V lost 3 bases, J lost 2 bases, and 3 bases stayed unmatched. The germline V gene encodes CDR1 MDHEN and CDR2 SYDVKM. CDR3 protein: CASSFDRGPYEQYF. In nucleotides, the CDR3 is TGTGCCAGCAGTTTTGACAGGGGCCCCTACGAGCAGTACTTC.

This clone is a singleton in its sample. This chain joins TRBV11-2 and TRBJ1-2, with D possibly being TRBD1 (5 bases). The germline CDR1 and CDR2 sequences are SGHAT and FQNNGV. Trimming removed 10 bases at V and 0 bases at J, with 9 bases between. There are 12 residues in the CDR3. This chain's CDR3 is CATQGANYGYTF. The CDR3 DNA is TGTGCCACCCAGGGTGCTAACTATGGCTACACCTTC. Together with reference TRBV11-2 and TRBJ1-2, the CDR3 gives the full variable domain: EAGVAQSPRYKIIEKRQSVAFWCNPISGHATLYWYQQILGQGPKLLIQFQNNGVVDDSQLPKDRFSAERLKGVDSTLKIQPAKLEDSAVYLCATQGANYGYTFGSGTRLTVV.

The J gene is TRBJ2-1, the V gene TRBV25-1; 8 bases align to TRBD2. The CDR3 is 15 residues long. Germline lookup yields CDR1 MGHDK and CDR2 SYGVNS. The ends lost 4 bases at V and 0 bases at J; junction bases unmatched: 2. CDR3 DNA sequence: TGTGCCAGCAGTGGAAGCGGGGGCTCCTACAATGAGCAGTTCTTC. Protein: CASSGSGGSYNEQFF. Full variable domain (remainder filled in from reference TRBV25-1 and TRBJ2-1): EADIYQTPRYLVIGTGKKITLECSQTMGHDKMYWYQQDPGMELHLIHYSYGVNSTEKGDLSSESTVSRIRTEHFPLTLESARPSHTSQYLCASSGSGGSYNEQFFGPGTRLTVL.